This T cell receptor beta chain was obtained from a study of blood T cell repertoires in COVID-19. J was trimmed by 1 base and V by 4 bases; bases with no gene match: 2. In germline, CDR1 is LNHDA, CDR2 SQIVND (reference sequence). This CDR3 comprises 14 residues. What the recovered Cohort 3 donors had was two negative PCRs, clearance, or symptom resolution. Produced via immunoSEQ multiplex PCR; TCRdb's table is partial and in-frame only. Here the sample spans approximately 200,000 clones, roughly 82% being singletons. The chain uses TRBV19 and TRBJ2-5; 8 bases agree with TRBD1. This clonotype originated in a man aged 35 to 55 who had recovered from COVID-19. Source material: PBMCs or T cells enriched from blood (not recorded which). This chain's CDR3 is CASSNGQGQETQYF. The CDR3 DNA is TGTGCCAGTAGTAATGGACAGGGCCAAGAGACCCAGTACTTC.